Detailed here is one T cell receptor (beta chain). Its antigen is undetermined. The data were taken from a study of OX40 agonist ivuxolimab in advanced cancers. Overall study: Antecedent anti-PD-1, anti-PD-L1 or anti-CTLA-4 therapy was permissible, with over 35% having received some.

The CDR3 runs 16 residues. V was cut by 1 base and J by 3 bases, with 13 bases left in between. Germline V gene sequence: CDR1 SGHAT, CDR2 FQNNGV. Here immunoSEQ multiplex PCR was the method, and the copy in TCRdb shows in-frame clones only, minus some. Here the sample spans over 50,000 clones, 70% to 90% being singletons. Regarding the study as a whole: Clonal expansion from baseline to week 6 occurred in both CD4+ and CD8+ T cells. The average count of expanded clones was higher among CD8+ T cells than among CD4+.

The chain links TRBV11-2 to TRBJ1-3, with D tentatively TRBD1 (6 bases). This receptor was identified in an adult with an advanced solid tumor such as melanoma, head and neck, liver or kidney cancer. The specimen comprised CD4+ or CD8+ T cells sorted from blood, sampled in a trial of the OX40 agonist ivuxolimab. The CDR3 DNA is TGTGCCAGCAGCTTAGCGGCGGGGGCAAGTGGAAACACCATATATTTT. It yields the protein CASSLAAGASGNTIYF.